This entry features one T cell receptor beta chain sequence. Its specificity is unknown. The conserved phenylalanine or tryptophan normally closing the CDR3 is absent here, so this likely arose from a read error. Amplification of the TCR beta CDR3 regions used RNA transcripts (as template). HTBI-primed RT-PCR formed the first round, and a multiplex PCR formed the second. TCRdb fed the multiplex PCR reads into MiXCR, producing one record per CDR3 protein. The data hold fewer than 400,000 distinct CDR3 sequences, with around 20% observed a single time. These data come from a study of Graves' ophthalmopathy and Graves' hyperthyroidism. Study-level findings and limits: Most thyroid clonotypes expanded beyond 0.001 frequency were also found in blood.

The CDR3 is 18 amino acids. V was pared by 0 bases and J by 0 bases, with 13 bases between. The germline V gene encodes CDR1 SGHRS and CDR2 YFSETQ. Ophthalmopathy donors showed moderate-to-severe activity, CAS ≥3, NOSPECS ≥4 and a duration under 3 months. The receptor comes from a woman younger than 30 with Graves' ophthalmopathy. This rearrangement joins TRBV5-1 to TRBJ1-6; no firm D call. The sample was peripheral blood. The CDR3 nucleotides are TGCGCCAGCAGCTTGGAGGGAGTAGTGCACTCCTATAATTCACCCCTCCACCTT. Translated, it gives CASSLEGVVHSYNSPLHL.